This TCR beta chain was found in a study of OX40 agonist ivuxolimab in advanced cancers. Study-level information: The patients got ivuxolimab, which is an agonistic anti-OX40 (CD134) antibody. A mean age of roughly 62 years, range about 20 to 85, was recorded, and more than 80% were male. Study results and caveats: Certain nonresponding patients likewise had low normalized T-cell clonal expansion.

The germline V and J ends were trimmed by 6 bases and 0 bases, with 10 bases remaining between them. The CDR3 has 14 amino acids. The germline V gene has CDR1 SGHTA and CDR2 FQGTGA. As to this clone: The antigen is unknown.

Here immunoSEQ multiplex PCR was the method, and the copy in TCRdb shows in-frame clones only, minus some. The profile covers 98,000 or so clones, with roughly 91% appearing a single time and 2.6% taken by the ten largest. V is TRBV7-3 and J is TRBJ2-3, with a tentative D call TRBD1 (5 bases). The input for sequencing was CD4+ or CD8+ T cells sorted from blood, taken in a trial of the OX40 agonist ivuxolimab. The clonotype was recovered from an adult with an advanced solid tumor such as melanoma, head and neck, liver or kidney cancer. CDR3 protein: CASRAGLSTDTQYF. DNA for the CDR3: TGTGCCAGCAGGGCAGGGTTAAGCACAGATACGCAGTATTTT.